This T cell receptor beta chain was captured in a study of shared clonotypes between healthy human individuals. Study observations and caveats: Only blood underwent sampling, and tissue repertoires likely differ. Naive subsets typically showed greater estimated richness than memory subsets.

Naive CD4+ cells were CD45RA-selected; the remaining cells were memory. On this clone: What it binds is unknown.

The protocol was immunoSEQ multiplex PCR, while the TCRdb copy is restricted to in-frame clones and leaves out a portion. This table has over a million clones, around 74% appearing once. The CDR3 contains 13 residues. Germline assignment: CDR1 SNHLY and CDR2 FYNNEI. V lost 7 bases, J lost 1 base, and 11 bases lay in between. The chain combines TRBV2 with TRBJ2-7, with D uncertain. The sequenced sample consisted of memory CD4+ T cells sorted from blood. The subset is: CD45RA-negative fraction. This clonotype was obtained from a man younger than 35 in good health. Written as DNA, the CDR3 is TGTGCCAGCACCCAAGTCAGTTCCTACGAGCAGTACTTC. This translates into CASTQVSSYEQYF. The variable domain in full, with the rest retrieved from reference TRBV2 and TRBJ2-7, is EPEVTQTPSHQVTQMGQEVILRCVPISNHLYFYWYRQILGQKVEFLVSFYNNEISEKSEIFDDQFSVERPDGSNFTLKIRSTKLEDSAMYFCASTQVSSYEQYFGPGTRLTVT.